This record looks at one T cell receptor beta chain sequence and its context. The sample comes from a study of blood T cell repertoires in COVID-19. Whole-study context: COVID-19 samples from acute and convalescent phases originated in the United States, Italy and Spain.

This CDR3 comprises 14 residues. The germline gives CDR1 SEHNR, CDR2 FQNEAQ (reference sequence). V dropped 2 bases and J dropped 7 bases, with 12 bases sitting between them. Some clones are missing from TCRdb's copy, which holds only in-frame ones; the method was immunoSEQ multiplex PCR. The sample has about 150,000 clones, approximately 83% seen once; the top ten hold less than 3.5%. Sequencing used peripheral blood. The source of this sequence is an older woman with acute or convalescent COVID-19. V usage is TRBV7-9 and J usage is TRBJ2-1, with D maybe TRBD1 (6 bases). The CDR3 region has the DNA TGTGCCAGCAGCTTACTCGTAAGGGGGAATGAGCAGTTCTTC. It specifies CASSLLVRGNEQFF.